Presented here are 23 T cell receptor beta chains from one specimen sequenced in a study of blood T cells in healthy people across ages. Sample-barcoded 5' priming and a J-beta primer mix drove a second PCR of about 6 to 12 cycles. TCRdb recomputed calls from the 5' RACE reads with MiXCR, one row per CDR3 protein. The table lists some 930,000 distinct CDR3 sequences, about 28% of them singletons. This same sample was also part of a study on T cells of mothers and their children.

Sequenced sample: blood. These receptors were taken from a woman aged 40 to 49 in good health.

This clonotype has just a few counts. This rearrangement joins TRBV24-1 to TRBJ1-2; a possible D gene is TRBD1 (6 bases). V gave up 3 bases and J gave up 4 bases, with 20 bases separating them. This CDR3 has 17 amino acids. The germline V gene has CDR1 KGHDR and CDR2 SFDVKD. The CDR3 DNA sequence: TGTGCCACCAGTGATCCAACGGCGGGGGGGCTAAGCTATGGCTACACCTTC. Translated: CATSDPTAGGLSYGYTF.

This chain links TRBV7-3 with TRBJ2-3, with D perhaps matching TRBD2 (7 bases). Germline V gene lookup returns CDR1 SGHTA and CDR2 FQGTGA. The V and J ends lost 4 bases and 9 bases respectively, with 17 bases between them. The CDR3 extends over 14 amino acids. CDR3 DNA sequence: TGTGCCAGCAGCTCCGCCGGGGGGCCACCAACGCAGTATTTT. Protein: CASSSAGGPPTQYF.

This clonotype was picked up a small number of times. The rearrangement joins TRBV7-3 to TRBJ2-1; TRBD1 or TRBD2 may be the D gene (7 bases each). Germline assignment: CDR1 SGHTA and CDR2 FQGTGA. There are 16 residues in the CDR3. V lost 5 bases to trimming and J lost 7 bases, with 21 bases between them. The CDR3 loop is CASSLTLRGGLNEQFF. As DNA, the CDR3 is TGTGCCAGCAGCCTTACCCTCAGGGGGGGGTTAAATGAGCAGTTCTTC.

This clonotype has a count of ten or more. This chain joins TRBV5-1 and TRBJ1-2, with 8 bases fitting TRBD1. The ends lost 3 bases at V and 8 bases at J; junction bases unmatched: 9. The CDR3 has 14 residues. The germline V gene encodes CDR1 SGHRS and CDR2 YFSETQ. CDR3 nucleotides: TGCGCCAGCAGCTCCCTCGACAGGGGCGGGGGCTACACCTTC. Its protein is CASSSLDRGGGYTF.

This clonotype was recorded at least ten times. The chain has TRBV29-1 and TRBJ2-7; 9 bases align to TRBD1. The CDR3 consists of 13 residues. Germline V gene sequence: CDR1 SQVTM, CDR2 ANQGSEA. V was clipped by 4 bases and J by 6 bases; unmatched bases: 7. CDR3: CSVVPTGGGEQYF. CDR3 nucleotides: TGCAGCGTTGTCCCCACAGGGGGCGGCGAGCAGTACTTC.

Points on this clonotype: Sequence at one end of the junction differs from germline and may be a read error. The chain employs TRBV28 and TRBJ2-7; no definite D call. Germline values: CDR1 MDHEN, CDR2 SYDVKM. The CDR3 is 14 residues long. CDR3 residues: CAGSFLRKAYEQYF. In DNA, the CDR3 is TGTGCCGGCAGTTTTCTCCGCAAAGCCTACGAGCAGTACTTC.

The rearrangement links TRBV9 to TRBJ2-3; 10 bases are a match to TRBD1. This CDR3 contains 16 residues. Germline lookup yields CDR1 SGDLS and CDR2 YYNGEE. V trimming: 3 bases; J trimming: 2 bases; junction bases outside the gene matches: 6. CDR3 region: CASSDRDRGSTDTQYF. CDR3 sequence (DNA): TGTGCCAGCAGCGACCGGGACAGGGGATCCACAGATACGCAGTATTTT.

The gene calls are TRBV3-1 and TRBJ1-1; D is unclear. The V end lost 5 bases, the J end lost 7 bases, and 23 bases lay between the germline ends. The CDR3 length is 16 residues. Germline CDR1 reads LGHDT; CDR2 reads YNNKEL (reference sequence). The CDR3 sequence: CASSFSPNLVTSEAFF. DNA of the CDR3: TGTGCCAGCAGCTTTAGCCCTAACCTCGTAACGAGTGAAGCTTTCTTT.

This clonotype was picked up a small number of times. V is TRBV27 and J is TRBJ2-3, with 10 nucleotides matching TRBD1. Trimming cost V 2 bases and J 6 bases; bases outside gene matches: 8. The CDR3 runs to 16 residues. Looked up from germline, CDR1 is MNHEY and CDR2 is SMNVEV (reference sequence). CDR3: CASSLRVGTGEDTQYF. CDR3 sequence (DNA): TGTGCCAGCAGTTTAAGAGTCGGGACAGGGGAGGATACGCAGTATTTT.

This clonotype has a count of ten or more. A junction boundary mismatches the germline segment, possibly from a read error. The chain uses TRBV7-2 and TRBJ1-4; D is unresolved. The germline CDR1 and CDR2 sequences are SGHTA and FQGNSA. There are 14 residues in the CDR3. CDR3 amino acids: CASSLEGSNEKLFF. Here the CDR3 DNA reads TGTGCCAGCAGTTTAGAGGGATCTAATGAAAAACTGTTTTTT.

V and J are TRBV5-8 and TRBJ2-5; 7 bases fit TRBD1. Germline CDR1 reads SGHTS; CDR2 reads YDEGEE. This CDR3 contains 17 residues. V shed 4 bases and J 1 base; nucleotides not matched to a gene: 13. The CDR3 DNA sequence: TGTGCCAGCAGCCCAATGATCGGGACAGCTACCCAAGAGACCCAGTACTTC. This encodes CASSPMIGTATQETQYF.

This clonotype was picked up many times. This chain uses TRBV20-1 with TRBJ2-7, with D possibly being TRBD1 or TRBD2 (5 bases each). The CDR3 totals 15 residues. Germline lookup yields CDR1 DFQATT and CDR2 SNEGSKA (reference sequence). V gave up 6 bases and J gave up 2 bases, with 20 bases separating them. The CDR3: CSARRGDGHPYEQYF. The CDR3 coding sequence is TGCAGTGCCAGAAGAGGGGACGGTCACCCCTACGAGCAGTACTTC.

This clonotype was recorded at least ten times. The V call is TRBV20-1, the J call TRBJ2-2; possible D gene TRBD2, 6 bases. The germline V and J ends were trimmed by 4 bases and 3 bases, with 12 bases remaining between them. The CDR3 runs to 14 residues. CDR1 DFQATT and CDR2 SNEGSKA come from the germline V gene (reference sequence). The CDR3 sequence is CSAKIGGDTGELFF. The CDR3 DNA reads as TGCAGTGCTAAGATCGGAGGGGACACCGGGGAGCTGTTTTTT.

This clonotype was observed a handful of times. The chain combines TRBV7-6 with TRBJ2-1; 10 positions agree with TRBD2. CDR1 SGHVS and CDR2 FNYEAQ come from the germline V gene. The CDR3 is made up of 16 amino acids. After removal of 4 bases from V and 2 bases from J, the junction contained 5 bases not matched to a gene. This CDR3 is CASSSQRGGPYNEQFF. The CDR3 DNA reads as TGTGCCAGCAGCTCACAGCGGGGGGGCCCCTACAATGAGCAGTTCTTC.

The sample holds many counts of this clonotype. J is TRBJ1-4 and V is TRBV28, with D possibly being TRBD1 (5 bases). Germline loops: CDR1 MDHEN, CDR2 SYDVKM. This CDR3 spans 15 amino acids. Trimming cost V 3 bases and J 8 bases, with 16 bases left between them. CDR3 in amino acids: CASSFSGGVREKLFF. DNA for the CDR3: TGTGCCAGCAGTTTCAGTGGAGGGGTCCGAGAAAAACTGTTTTTT.

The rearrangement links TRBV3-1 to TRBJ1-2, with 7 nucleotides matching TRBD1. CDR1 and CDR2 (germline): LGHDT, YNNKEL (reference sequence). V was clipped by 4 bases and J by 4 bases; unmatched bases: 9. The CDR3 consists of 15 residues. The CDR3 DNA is TGTGCCAGCAGCCCACGAGGGACAGCGGCCTATGGCTACACCTTC. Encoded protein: CASSPRGTAAYGYTF.

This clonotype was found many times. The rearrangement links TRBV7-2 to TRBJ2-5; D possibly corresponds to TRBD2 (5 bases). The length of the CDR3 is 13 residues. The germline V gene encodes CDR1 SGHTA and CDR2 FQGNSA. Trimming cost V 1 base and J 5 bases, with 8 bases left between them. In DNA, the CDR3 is TGTGCCAGCAGCTTAGTGTCGGGGGAGACCCAGTACTTC. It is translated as CASSLVSGETQYF.

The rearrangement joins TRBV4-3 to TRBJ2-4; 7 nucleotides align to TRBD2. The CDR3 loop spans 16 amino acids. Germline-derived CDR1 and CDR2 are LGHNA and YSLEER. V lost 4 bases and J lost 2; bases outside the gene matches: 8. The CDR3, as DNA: TGCGCCAGCAGCCTCAACTGGGGGGGACCCAAAAACATTCAGTACTTC. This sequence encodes CASSLNWGGPKNIQYF.

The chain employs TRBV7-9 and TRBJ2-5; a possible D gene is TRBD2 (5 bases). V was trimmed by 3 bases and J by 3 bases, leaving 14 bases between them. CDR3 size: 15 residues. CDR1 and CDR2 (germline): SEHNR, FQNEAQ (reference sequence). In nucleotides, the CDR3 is TGTGCCAGCAGCTTTTCCGGGGAATTCGAAGAGACCCAGTACTTC. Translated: CASSFSGEFEETQYF.

In DNA form, the CDR3 reads TGTGCCAGCAGCGCCACTACGGGACAGCGTAATGAAAAACTGTTTTTT. Its protein product is CASSATTGQRNEKLFF. The chain employs TRBV9 and TRBJ1-4; 7 bases map to TRBD1. Germline CDR1 SGDLS, CDR2 YYNGEE. The length of the CDR3 is 16 residues. V was clipped by 3 bases and J by 4 bases; unmatched bases: 9.

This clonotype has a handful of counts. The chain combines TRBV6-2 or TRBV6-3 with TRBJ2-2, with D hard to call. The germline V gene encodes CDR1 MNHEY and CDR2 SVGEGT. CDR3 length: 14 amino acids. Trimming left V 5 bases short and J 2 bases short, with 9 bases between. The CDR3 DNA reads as TGTGCCAGCAGTGGAAACAGTAACACCGGGGAGCTGTTTTTT. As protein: CASSGNSNTGELFF.

CDR3 sequence: CSARDGAASGNTIYF. The CDR3 nucleotides read TGCAGTGCTAGAGATGGGGCAGCCTCTGGAAACACCATATATTTT. The gene calls are TRBV20-1 and TRBJ1-3, with D perhaps matching TRBD1 (5 bases). The V gene's germline CDR1 is DFQATT and CDR2 SNEGSKA (reference sequence). The V gene lost 0 bases and the J gene lost 0 bases, with 9 bases spanning the gap. The CDR3 covers 15 residues.

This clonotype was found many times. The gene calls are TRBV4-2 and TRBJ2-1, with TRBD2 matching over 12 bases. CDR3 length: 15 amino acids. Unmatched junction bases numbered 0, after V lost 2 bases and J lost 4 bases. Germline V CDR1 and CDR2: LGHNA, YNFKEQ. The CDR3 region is CASSQLAGGYNEQFF. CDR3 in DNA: TGTGCCAGCAGCCAACTAGCGGGGGGGTACAATGAGCAGTTCTTC.